These 18 T cell receptor beta chains share one sample of origin, sequenced in a study of shared clonotypes between healthy human individuals. The data were produced by immunoSEQ multiplex PCR, yet TCRdb's version contains in-frame clones alone and is incomplete. The sample lists around 1.4 million clones; approximately 98.5% were seen once. The material sequenced was naive CD4+ T cells sorted from blood. Subset of the sample: CD45RA+ positively selected. These receptors were taken from a man aged 25-45 years in good health.

The chain uses TRBV10-3 and TRBJ1-2; 8 bases agree with TRBD1. Trimming cost V 0 bases and J 6 bases; bases outside gene matches: 6. The CDR3 runs 15 residues. CDR1 ENHRY and CDR2 SYGVKD come from the germline V gene. The chain's CDR3 is CAISESTGGLDGYTF. Here the CDR3 DNA reads TGTGCCATCAGTGAGTCAACAGGGGGGCTTGATGGCTACACCTTC.

The chain carries TRBV25-1 and TRBJ1-5; no reliable D call. This CDR3 has 15 residues. Germline CDR1 is MGHDK and CDR2 is SYGVNS. V was shortened by 3 bases and J by 3 bases, with 12 bases between the two germline ends. CDR3 loop: CASSDPRQNNQPQHF. DNA of the CDR3: TGTGCCAGCAGTGATCCCCGACAAAACAATCAGCCCCAGCATTTT.

The genes are TRBV7-8 and TRBJ2-2; 7 bases line up with TRBD1. The junction had 5 bases not matched to a gene; V was cut back by 5 bases and J by 5 bases. The germline V gene encodes CDR1 SGHVS and CDR2 FQNEAQ. This CDR3 region has 14 residues. CDR3 sequence: CASSRTGVTGELFF. The CDR3, as DNA: TGTGCCAGCAGCCGCACAGGGGTTACCGGGGAGCTGTTTTTT. Full variable domain (missing parts from reference TRBV7-8 and TRBJ2-2): GAGVSQSPRYKVAKRGQDVALRCDPISGHVSLFWYQQALGQGPEFLTYFQNEAQLDKSGLPSDRFFAERPEGSVSTLKIQRTQQEDSAVYLCASSRTGVTGELFFGEGSRLTVL.

The rearrangement links TRBV10-1 to TRBJ2-1; D remains unclear. V gave up 0 bases and J gave up 5 bases, with 14 bases separating them. From germline, CDR1 is WNHNN and CDR2 SYGVQD (reference sequence). This CDR3 comprises 16 residues. The CDR3: CASSESWPLGNNEQFF. DNA for the CDR3: TGCGCCAGCAGTGAGTCTTGGCCCCTGGGGAACAATGAGCAGTTCTTC.

V usage is TRBV6-5 and J usage is TRBJ1-2; 9 positions agree with TRBD1. The V gene's germline CDR1 is MNHEY and CDR2 SVGAGI. Unmatched junction bases numbered 5, after V lost 5 bases and J lost 7 bases. The CDR3 covers 13 residues. The CDR3 nucleotides read TGTGCCAGCAGTCAAGGACAGGGGCTTGGCTACACCTTC. Encoded protein: CASSQGQGLGYTF.

The rearrangement links TRBV5-1 to TRBJ2-5; D is perhaps TRBD2 (5 bases). This CDR3 has 16 amino acids. Trimming removed 4 bases from V and 5 bases from J, with 21 bases in between. Germline V gene sequence: CDR1 SGHRS, CDR2 YFSETQ. CDR3 residues: CASSPFGLSVRETQYF. Written as DNA, the CDR3 is TGCGCCAGCAGCCCTTTCGGACTTAGCGTGAGGGAGACCCAGTACTTC.

This clone was counted once. The CDR3 is CASSRGGGNEKLFF. CDR3 in DNA: TGTGCCAGTAGTCGGGGAGGGGGAAATGAAAAACTGTTTTTT. The chain recombines TRBV19 with TRBJ1-4; tentative D call: TRBD1 (6 bases). CDR3 length: 14 amino acids. Trimming removed 5 bases from V and 5 bases from J, with 12 bases in between. Looked up from germline, CDR1 is LNHDA and CDR2 is SQIVND (reference sequence).

V usage is TRBV9 and J usage is TRBJ2-1; 9 bases fit TRBD2. CDR1 and CDR2 (germline): SGDLS, YYNGEE. The ends lost 2 bases at V and 2 bases at J; junction bases unmatched: 14. This CDR3 region has 19 residues. The CDR3: CASSVGLARVIGAYNEQFF. The CDR3 DNA reads TGTGCCAGCAGCGTCGGACTAGCGAGGGTTATAGGAGCCTACAATGAGCAGTTCTTC.

The chain combines TRBV28 with TRBJ1-1; TRBD1 matches 7 bases. CDR3 length: 15 amino acids. The V gene end was trimmed by 5 bases and the J gene end by 1 base; junction bases not matched to a gene: 7. Germline V gives CDR1 MDHEN, CDR2 SYDVKM. CDR3 sequence reads: CASSGPDRPNTEAFF. In nucleotides, the CDR3 is TGTGCCAGCAGTGGACCGGACAGGCCGAACACTGAAGCTTTCTTT. The full variable domain, in which reference TRBV28 and TRBJ1-1 provide the parts outside the CDR3, is DVKVTQSSRYLVKRTGEKVFLECVQDMDHENMFWYRQDPGLGLRLIYFSYDVKMKEKGDIPEGYSVSREKKERFSLILESASTNQTSMYLCASSGPDRPNTEAFFGQGTRLTVV.

The chain links TRBV6-5 to TRBJ2-7; 8 bases fit TRBD2. Trimming cost V 6 bases and J 5 bases; bases outside gene matches: 9. The germline gives CDR1 MNHEY, CDR2 SVGAGI. This CDR3 has 14 residues. CDR3 residues: CASSPREGTHEQYF. Here the CDR3 DNA reads TGTGCCAGCAGCCCCCGGGAGGGAACCCACGAGCAGTACTTC.

This chain uses TRBV9 with TRBJ2-7; 7 bases agree with TRBD2. V trimming: 4 bases; J trimming: 6 bases; junction bases outside the gene matches: 10. Germline V gives CDR1 SGDLS, CDR2 YYNGEE. The CDR3 runs to 14 residues. The CDR3 reads CASSFRSGVGEQYF. The CDR3 DNA follows: TGTGCCAGCAGCTTCCGCAGCGGGGTGGGCGAGCAGTACTTC.

The chain is built from TRBV4-3 and TRBJ2-3; 10 nucleotides line up with TRBD2. V gave up 1 base and J gave up 5 bases; unmatched junction bases: 3. The CDR3 is made up of 15 amino acids. Germline-derived CDR1 and CDR2 are LGHNA and YSLEER. Written as DNA, the CDR3 is TGCGCCAGCAGCCAAGGAGCGGGAGGGAGAGATACGCAGTATTTT. Its protein product is CASSQGAGGRDTQYF.

V usage is TRBV2 and J usage is TRBJ1-4; D is possibly TRBD1 (6 bases). Germline V gives CDR1 SNHLY, CDR2 FYNNEI. This CDR3 region has 14 residues. V lost 6 bases and J 4 bases, leaving 12 bases between the germline ends. The CDR3 nucleotides read TGTGCCAGCAGCCAGGACAGCCATAATGAAAAACTGTTTTTT. Residues: CASSQDSHNEKLFF. The complete variable domain, with remaining parts taken from reference TRBV2 and TRBJ1-4, reads EPEVTQTPSHQVTQMGQEVILRCVPISNHLYFYWYRQILGQKVEFLVSFYNNEISEKSEIFDDQFSVERPDGSNFTLKIRSTKLEDSAMYFCASSQDSHNEKLFFGSGTQLSVL.

The chain is built from TRBV7-9 and TRBJ2-5, with a possible D match to TRBD2 (5 bases). The V gene's germline CDR1 is SEHNR and CDR2 FQNEAQ (reference sequence). This CDR3 comprises 16 residues. V lost 1 base and J lost 5, with 17 bases in between. The CDR3 spells CASSLVVGVPSETQYF. The CDR3 DNA reads as TGTGCCAGCAGCTTAGTGGTGGGAGTTCCGTCGGAGACCCAGTACTTC.

The CDR3 loop is CASSNTQGVGQPQHF. The CDR3 DNA sequence: TGTGCCAGCAGCAATACACAGGGAGTGGGTCAGCCCCAGCATTTT. The chain recombines TRBV7-2 with TRBJ1-5; a possible D gene is TRBD1 (6 bases). V lost 5 bases, J lost 6 bases, and 17 bases lay in between. Germline V gene sequence: CDR1 SGHTA, CDR2 FQGNSA. This CDR3 contains 15 residues.

Details on this clone: The same CDR3 is also encoded by other DNA sequences in this sample. The chain is built from TRBV18 and TRBJ2-3; 7 bases map to TRBD1. CDR1 and CDR2 (germline): KGHSH, LQKENI. V shed 3 bases, J shed 0 bases, and the junction held 3 bases outside the gene matches. This CDR3 region has 15 residues. CDR3 loop: CASSPPGQSTDTQYF. The CDR3 region has the DNA TGTGCCAGCTCACCGCCGGGACAGAGCACAGATACGCAGTATTTT. Based on the CDR3 plus reference TRBV18 and TRBJ2-3, the full variable domain is NAGVMQNPRHLVRRRGQEARLRCSPMKGHSHVYWYRQLPEEGLKFMVYLQKENIIDESGMPKERFSAEFPKEGPSILRIQQVVRGDSAAYFCASSPPGQSTDTQYFGPGTRLTVL.

The V call is TRBV19, the J call TRBJ2-4; TRBD2 agrees at 9 bases. J gave up 7 bases and V 3 bases, and 7 bases lay outside the gene matches. Germline-derived CDR1 and CDR2 are LNHDA and SQIVND (reference sequence). The CDR3 runs to 15 residues. This chain's CDR3 is CASSIGLAGTNIQYF. CDR3 nucleotide sequence: TGTGCCAGTAGTATTGGTCTAGCGGGAACGAACATTCAGTACTTC. Based on the CDR3 plus reference TRBV19 and TRBJ2-4, the full variable domain is DGGITQSPKYLFRKEGQNVTLSCEQNLNHDAMYWYRQDPGQGLRLIYYSQIVNDFQKGDIAEGYSVSREKKESFPLTVTSAQKNPTAFYLCASSIGLAGTNIQYFGAGTRLSVL.

This chain joins TRBV7-2 and TRBJ2-7, with D perhaps matching TRBD1 or TRBD2 (5 bases each). The V and J ends lost 3 bases and 0 bases respectively, with 12 bases between them. In germline, CDR1 is SGHTA, CDR2 FQGNSA. The CDR3 runs 15 residues. In DNA, the CDR3 is TGTGCCAGCAGCTTCCAACCGGGACCCTCCTACGAGCAGTACTTC. Translating it yields CASSFQPGPSYEQYF.